This T cell receptor (beta chain) was sequenced during a study of blood T cell repertoires in COVID-19. Study-wide background: Acute and convalescent COVID-19 samples came from the United States, Italy and Spain. PBMCs, B-cell-depleted T cells, or T cells were the source of the cDNA or gDNA that made up the material.

V shed 4 bases and J 8 bases; nucleotides not matched to a gene: 13. The CDR3 covers 15 residues. Per germline, CDR1 SGHNT and CDR2 YYREEE (reference sequence). Two consecutive negative NP/OP PCR tests, clearance, or resolved symptoms defined Cohort 3 recovery. How the authors handled the data: Counts of nucleated cells, estimated from reference gene primer amplification, were obtained. The method was immunoSEQ multiplex PCR; TCRdb's version includes in-frame clones alone and lacks a portion of them. That table furnishes V, J and clone size, whereas the DNA furnished D and trimming. The repertoire holds roughly 260,000 clones, with about 93% as singletons.

The source of this sequence is a woman between 18 and 29 years old who had recovered from COVID-19. This chain connects TRBV5-4 to TRBJ1-2; 8 bases line up with TRBD1. Input material: PBMCs or T cells enriched from blood (not recorded which). This chain's CDR3 is CASSTSDRGGLGYTF. The CDR3 bases are TGTGCCAGCAGCACCTCTGACAGGGGCGGGTTGGGCTACACCTTC.